The entry below gives a single TCR beta chain sequence along with its context. Its antigen is not known. This entry comes from a study of beta chain features in type 1 diabetes. General observations from the study: VDJ junctions in type 1 diabetes patients carried more deletions and fewer insertions. There was a possibility that cDNA sequencing over-represented cells with high TCR expression. Shorter templates may be favored by PCR, equally so in patients and controls. Across patients, naive, central memory and Treg TCRB repertoires exhibited apparently greater similarity than was observed across healthy donors.

This CDR3 comprises 15 residues. Germline V gene lookup returns CDR1 MDHEN and CDR2 SYDVKM. V shed 4 bases and J 3 bases; nucleotides not matched to a gene: 7. Sequencing targeted expressed TCRB transcripts, as all isolated RNA had been reverse transcribed. Sequenced by immunoSEQ multiplex PCR; TCRdb stores in-frame clones only, minus some. The sample shows hundreds of thousands of clones, roughly an eighth of them seen only once. The sequencing sample was made of naive CD4+ T cells from blood. The J gene is TRBJ2-7, the V gene TRBV28; 9 bases agree with TRBD2. The TCR sequence derives from a young man in good health. DNA of the CDR3: TGTGCCAGCAGTTCTAGCGGGAAGGGGAACTACGAGCAGTACTTC. Encoded protein: CASSSSGKGNYEQYF. Supplemented by reference TRBV28 and TRBJ2-7, the full variable domain reads DVKVTQSSRYLVKRTGEKVFLECVQDMDHENMFWYRQDPGLGLRLIYFSYDVKMKEKGDIPEGYSVSREKKERFSLILESASTNQTSMYLCASSSSGKGNYEQYFGPGTRLTVT.